This T cell receptor beta chain is drawn from a study of blood T cell repertoires in COVID-19. As processed by the authors: Estimation of nucleated cell counts was performed using reference gene primer amplification. Libraries were prepared by immunoSEQ multiplex PCR; TCRdb keeps only in-frame clonotypes and omits some of them. The V and J calls and clone size were taken over from that table, and D and trimming were inferred from the DNA. The sample carries over 300,000 clones, around 83% recorded once. The CDR3 has 13 amino acids. The V gene's germline CDR1 is LGHDT and CDR2 YNNKEL (reference sequence). V was trimmed by 4 bases and J by 5 bases, leaving 12 bases between them.

Specimen: peripheral blood. The TCR originated in a woman between 50 and 59 years old with acute or convalescent COVID-19. The J gene is TRBJ2-7, the V gene TRBV3-1 (or the pseudogene TRBV3-2); D is perhaps TRBD1 (6 bases). The CDR3 DNA sequence: TGTGCCAGCAGCCCTTTGTCAGGGGACGAGCAGTACTTC. Its translation is CASSPLSGDEQYF.